This TCR beta chain was profiled in a study of cytomegalovirus exposure and HLA in healthy donors (dated by TCRdb to about 2017). About the study as a whole: According to a later analysis, the roughly 130 validation repertoires were produced on the same platform as the 666 repertoires of the first cohort. The aim of the study was to test whether cataloging public T cell receptors could identify signatures of past pathogen exposure. Along with the approximately 700-subject first cohort, a separate validation cohort of over a hundred different subjects was used. The study combined high-throughput TCR immunosequencing, statistical association of individual TCRs with disease status, and machine learning to predict cytomegalovirus infection status. General findings and caveats noted by the study authors: Across donors, most TCR sequences were observed very rarely, whereas some public TCRs were present in many individuals. The authors suggested that the approach could potentially be generalized to other disease states and immunological phenotypes. The validation cohort had no HLA typing available for a later analysis, so co-occurrence within that cohort was assessed over all 130 or so repertoires. The study listed around 160 TCR beta chains as associated with cytomegalovirus. A later analysis found that TCRs clustered in the first cohort also tended to co-occur in the 95 to 150 validation repertoires, with approximately 94% of cluster scores above 0. Cytomegalovirus status was reported to be diagnosed by the classifier with high specificity and sensitivity in both the original and validation cohorts. Three of the identified cytomegalovirus-associated TCR beta chains were confirmed in vitro to be specific for cytomegalovirus antigens.

The donors were included in the validation cohort of over a hundred subjects, a group kept apart from the roughly 700-subject first cohort. Notes on this clone: Its antigen is not yet known. Per-base qualities were not stored, and no clone one base away is much larger.

CDR1 and CDR2 were assigned from the germline V gene as KGHSH and LQKENI. Measured from the cysteine to the phenylalanine, the CDR3 is 12 residues long. CDR3 DNA only is kept here, 36 bases in frame from base 1. Trimming at the junction amounts to 5 bases on V and 5 bases on J, and the germline ends lie 9 bases apart. Library preparation employed the immunoSEQ multiplex PCR assay. The published analysis was carried out like this. A statistical classification framework was built for diagnosing cytomegalovirus status from the catalog of TCR beta chain sequences. TCRdb re-hosts the immuneACCESS table, in-frame sequences only. Its copies lack some clones; in the studies checked, an unresolved V gene accounts for under half of them, and the cause for the rest is not known. The V and J calls and clone size are taken from that table; D and trimming were inferred from the DNA. Present in this sample are tens of thousands of clones, approximately 95% of which were seen just once. Under 0.9% of the sample is held by the ten biggest clonotypes.

Sample: PBMCs. This clonotype was sampled from a woman aged 18-35 years in good health and CMV-seronegative. The chain is assembled from TRBV18 and TRBJ1-1; tentative D gene TRBD1, with 6 bases matching. The CDR3: CASSIQGTEAFF. The nucleotides read TGTGCCAGCTCAATACAGGGTACTGAAGCTTTCTTT.